This TCR beta chain was identified during a study of T cell changes during pregnancy in multiple sclerosis. The data were produced by immunoSEQ multiplex PCR, yet TCRdb's version contains in-frame clones alone and is incomplete. This table holds 45,000 to 60,000 clones, around 90% found once. This clone was detected a few times. This CDR3 contains 14 residues. Germline lookup yields CDR1 MNHNS and CDR2 SASEGT. Trimming cost V 6 bases and J 8 bases; bases outside gene matches: 5. This rearrangement joins TRBV6-1 to TRBJ2-1, with 12 bases matching TRBD2. The receptor was derived from a female donor with multiple sclerosis, enrolled in a pregnancy study. The sample was CD8+ T cells from peripheral blood mononuclear cells, taken before pregnancy. The CDR3 sequence: CASRASGGADEQFF. The CDR3 nucleotides are TGTGCCAGCAGGGCTAGCGGGGGGGCCGATGAGCAGTTCTTC.